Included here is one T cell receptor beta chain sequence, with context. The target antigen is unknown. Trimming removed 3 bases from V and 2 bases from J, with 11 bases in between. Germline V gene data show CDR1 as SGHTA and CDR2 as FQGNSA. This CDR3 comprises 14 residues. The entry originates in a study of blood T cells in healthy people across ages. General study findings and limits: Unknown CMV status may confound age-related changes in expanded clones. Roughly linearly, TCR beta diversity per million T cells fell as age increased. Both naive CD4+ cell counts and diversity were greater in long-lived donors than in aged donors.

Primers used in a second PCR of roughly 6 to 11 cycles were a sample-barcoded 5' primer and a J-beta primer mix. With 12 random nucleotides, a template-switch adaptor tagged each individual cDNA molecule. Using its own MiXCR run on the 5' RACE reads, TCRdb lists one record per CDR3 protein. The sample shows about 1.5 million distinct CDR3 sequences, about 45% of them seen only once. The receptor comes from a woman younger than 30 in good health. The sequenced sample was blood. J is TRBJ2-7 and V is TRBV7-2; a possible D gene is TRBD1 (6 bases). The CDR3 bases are TGTGCCAGCAGCTTCGACAGGTTTGCCTACGAGCAGTACTTC. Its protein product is CASSFDRFAYEQYF.